The clone carrying this T cell receptor beta chain was found once. The data were taken from a study of T cell responses to AZD1222 COVID-19 vaccine. This CDR3 is built from 16 residues. V lost 2 bases and J lost 2, with 17 bases in between. Germline CDR1 and CDR2: SGHKS and YYEKEE (reference sequence). Here immunoSEQ multiplex PCR was the method, and the copy in TCRdb shows in-frame clones only, minus some. This sample has 150,000 to 200,000 clones, with about 92% found just once. This sequence joins TRBV5-5 and TRBJ2-7; maybe TRBD1 (6 bases). Sequenced here: peripheral blood, sampled on day 0 of AZD1222 vaccination. The origin of this receptor is an adult in good health. CDR3 region: CASSFSRGRGTYEQYF. DNA of the CDR3: TGTGCCAGCAGCTTCAGCAGGGGTAGGGGGACCTACGAGCAGTACTTC. Complete variable domain (other parts from reference TRBV5-5 and TRBJ2-7): DAGVTQSPTHLIKTRGQQVTLRCSPISGHKSVSWYQQVLGQGPQFIFQYYEKEERGRGNFPDRFSARQFPNYSSELNVNALLLGDSALYLCASSFSRGRGTYEQYFGPGTRLTVT.